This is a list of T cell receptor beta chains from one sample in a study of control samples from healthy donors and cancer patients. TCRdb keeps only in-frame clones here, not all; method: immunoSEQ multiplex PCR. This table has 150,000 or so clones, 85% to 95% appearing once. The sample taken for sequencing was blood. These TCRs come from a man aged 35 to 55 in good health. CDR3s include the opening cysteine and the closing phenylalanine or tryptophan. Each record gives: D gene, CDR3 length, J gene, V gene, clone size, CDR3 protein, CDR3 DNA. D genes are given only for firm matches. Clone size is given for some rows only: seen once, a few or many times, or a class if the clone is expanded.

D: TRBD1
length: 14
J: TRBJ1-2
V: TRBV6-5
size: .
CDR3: CASRGTGGSYGYTF
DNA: TGTGCCAGCAGGGGGACAGGGGGCAGCTATGGCTACACCTTC

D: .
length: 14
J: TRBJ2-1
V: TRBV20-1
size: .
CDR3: CSASSGLYYNEQFF
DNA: TGCAGTGCTAGTTCGGGCCTTTACTACAATGAGCAGTTCTTC

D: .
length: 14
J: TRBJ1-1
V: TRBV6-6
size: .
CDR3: CASRPGAGGTEAFF
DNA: TGTGCCAGCAGACCTGGAGCGGGAGGCACTGAAGCTTTCTTT

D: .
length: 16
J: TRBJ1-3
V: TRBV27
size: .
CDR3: CASSQTGPPLRNTIYF
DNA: TGTGCCAGCAGTCAGACAGGTCCTCCGCTTAGAAACACCATATATTTT

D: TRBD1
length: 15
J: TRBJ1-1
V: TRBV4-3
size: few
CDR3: CASSQDPAGGSGAFF
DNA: TGCGCCAGCAGCCAAGATCCCGCAGGGGGCTCCGGGGCTTTCTTT

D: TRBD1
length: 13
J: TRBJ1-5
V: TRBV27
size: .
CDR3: CASSLGQYQPQHF
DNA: TGTGCCAGCAGTTTGGGACAGTATCAGCCCCAGCATTTT

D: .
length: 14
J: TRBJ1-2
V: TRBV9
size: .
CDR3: CASSVEPLSGGYTF
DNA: TGTGCCAGCAGCGTAGAACCGCTTTCGGGCGGCTACACCTTC

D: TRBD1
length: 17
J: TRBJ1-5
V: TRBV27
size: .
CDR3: CASSPSGRQGAFQPQHF
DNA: TGTGCCAGCAGTCCCTCGGGACGGCAGGGGGCGTTTCAGCCCCAGCATTTT

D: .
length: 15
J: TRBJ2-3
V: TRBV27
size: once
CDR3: CASSLWGPNTDTQYF
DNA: TGTGCCAGCAGTTTATGGGGGCCGAACACAGATACGCAGTATTTT

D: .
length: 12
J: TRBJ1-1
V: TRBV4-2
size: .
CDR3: CASSQDTPEAFF
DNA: TGTGCCAGCAGCCAAGATACCCCAGAAGCTTTCTTT

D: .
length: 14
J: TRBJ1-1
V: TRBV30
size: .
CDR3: CAWSQGRGNTEAFF
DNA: TGTGCCTGGAGTCAGGGACGGGGGAACACTGAAGCTTTCTTT

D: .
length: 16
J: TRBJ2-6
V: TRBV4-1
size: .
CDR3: CASSQDPNLGANVLTF
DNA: TGCGCCAGCAGCCAAGATCCCAACCTCGGGGCCAACGTCCTGACTTTC

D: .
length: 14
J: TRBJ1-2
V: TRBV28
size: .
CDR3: CASSKGVKDYGYTF
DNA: TGTGCCAGCAGTAAGGGGGTTAAAGACTATGGCTACACCTTC

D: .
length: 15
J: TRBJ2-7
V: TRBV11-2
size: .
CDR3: CASSLGGQQNYEQYF
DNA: TGTGCCAGCAGCCTAGGGGGGCAGCAAAACTACGAGCAGTACTTC

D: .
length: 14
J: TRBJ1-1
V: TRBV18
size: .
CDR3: CASSPPRGTAEAFF
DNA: TGTGCCAGCTCACCACCCAGGGGTACGGCTGAAGCTTTCTTT

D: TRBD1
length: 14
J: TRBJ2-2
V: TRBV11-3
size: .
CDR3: CASSLTGAGGELFF
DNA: TGTGCCAGCAGCTTGACAGGGGCGGGCGGGGAGCTGTTTTTT

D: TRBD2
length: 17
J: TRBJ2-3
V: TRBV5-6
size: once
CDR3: CASSLRGLAGATDTQYF
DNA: TGTGCCAGCAGCTTAAGGGGACTAGCGGGGGCCACAGATACGCAGTATTTT

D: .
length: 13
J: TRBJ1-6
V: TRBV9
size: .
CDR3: CASSTGTDSPLHF
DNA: TGTGCCAGCAGCACCGGGACCGATTCACCCCTCCACTTT

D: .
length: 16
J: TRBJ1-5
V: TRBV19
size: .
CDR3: CASSIAETGYNQPQHF
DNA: TGTGCCAGTAGTATAGCGGAGACAGGATACAATCAGCCCCAGCATTTT

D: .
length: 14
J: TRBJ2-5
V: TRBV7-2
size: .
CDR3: CASSPPAGGETQYF
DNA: TGTGCCAGCAGCCCGCCGGCGGGTGGGGAGACCCAGTACTTC

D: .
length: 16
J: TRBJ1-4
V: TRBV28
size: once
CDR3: CASSFSTGFGNEKLFF
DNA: TGTGCCAGCAGTTTTTCGACAGGCTTCGGTAATGAAAAACTGTTTTTT

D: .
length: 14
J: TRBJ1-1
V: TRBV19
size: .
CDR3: CASSIVSQVPEAFF
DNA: TGTGCCAGTAGTATAGTATCCCAAGTCCCTGAAGCTTTCTTT

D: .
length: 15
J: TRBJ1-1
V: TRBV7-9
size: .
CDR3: CASSPREGRVTEAFF
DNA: TGTGCCAGCAGCCCCCGGGAGGGGCGAGTCACTGAAGCTTTCTTT

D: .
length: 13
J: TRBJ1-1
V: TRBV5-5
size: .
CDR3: CASSLRLGGEAFF
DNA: TGTGCCAGCAGCTTGCGGCTAGGGGGTGAAGCTTTCTTT

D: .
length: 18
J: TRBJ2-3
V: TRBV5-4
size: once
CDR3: CASSLEQGISGHTDTQYF
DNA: TGTGCCAGCAGCTTGGAACAGGGGATTAGCGGGCACACAGATACGCAGTATTTT

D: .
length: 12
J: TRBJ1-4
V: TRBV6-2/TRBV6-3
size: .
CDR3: CASSYVREKLFF
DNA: TGTGCCAGCAGTTACGTCCGAGAAAAACTGTTTTTT

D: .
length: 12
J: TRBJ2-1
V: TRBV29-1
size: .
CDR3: CSVGTDYNEQFF
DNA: TGCAGCGTTGGGACGGATTACAATGAGCAGTTCTTC

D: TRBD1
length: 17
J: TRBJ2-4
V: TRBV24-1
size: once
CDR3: CATSDGRGGSAKNIQYF
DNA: TGTGCCACCAGTGATGGAAGAGGGGGCTCGGCCAAAAACATTCAGTACTTC

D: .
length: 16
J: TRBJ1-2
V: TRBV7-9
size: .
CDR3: CASSRHIYGTTYGYTF
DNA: TGTGCCAGCAGCCGCCACATTTACGGGACTACCTATGGCTACACCTTC

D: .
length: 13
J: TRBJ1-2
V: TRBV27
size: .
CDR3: CASSLRGTYGYTF
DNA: TGTGCCAGCAGTTTAAGGGGCACCTATGGCTACACCTTC

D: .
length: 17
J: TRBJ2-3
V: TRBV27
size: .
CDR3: CASSPRAGWSSGDTQYF
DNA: TGTGCCAGCAGTCCCCGAGCAGGGTGGTCCTCTGGAGATACGCAGTATTTT

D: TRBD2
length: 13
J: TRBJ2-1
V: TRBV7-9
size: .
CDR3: CASSSLTSFEQFF
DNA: TGTGCCAGCAGCTCTCTGACTAGCTTCGAGCAGTTCTTC

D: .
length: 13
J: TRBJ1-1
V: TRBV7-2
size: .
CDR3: CASSPYMNTEAFF
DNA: TGTGCCAGCAGCCCCTACATGAACACTGAAGCTTTCTTT

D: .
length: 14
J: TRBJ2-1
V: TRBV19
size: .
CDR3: CASSLQGNYNEQFF
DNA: TGTGCCAGTAGCCTCCAAGGGAACTACAATGAGCAGTTCTTC

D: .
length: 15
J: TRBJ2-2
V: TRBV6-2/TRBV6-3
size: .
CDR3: CASSYVGADTGELFF
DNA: TGTGCCAGCAGTTACGTGGGGGCCGACACCGGGGAGCTGTTTTTT

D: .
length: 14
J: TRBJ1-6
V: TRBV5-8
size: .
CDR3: CASSSLGANSPLHF
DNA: TGTGCCAGCAGCTCGTTGGGGGCGAATTCACCCCTCCACTTT

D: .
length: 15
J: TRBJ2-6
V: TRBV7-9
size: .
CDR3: CATPPSLTGANVLTF
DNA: TGTGCCACCCCCCCTAGCCTGACTGGGGCCAACGTCCTGACTTTC

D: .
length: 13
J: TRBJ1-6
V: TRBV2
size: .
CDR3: CASRSGNNSPLHF
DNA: TGTGCCAGCAGAAGCGGTAATAATTCACCCCTCCACTTT

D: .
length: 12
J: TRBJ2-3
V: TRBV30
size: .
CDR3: CAWSKGADTQYF
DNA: TGTGCCTGGAGTAAGGGCGCAGATACGCAGTATTTT

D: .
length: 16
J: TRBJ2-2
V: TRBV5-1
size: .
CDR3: CASSLWGIRDTGELFF
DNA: TGCGCCAGCAGCTTGTGGGGTATTAGGGACACCGGGGAGCTGTTTTTT

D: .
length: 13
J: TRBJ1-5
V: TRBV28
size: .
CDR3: CATLQAGNQPQHF
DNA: TGTGCCACCCTTCAAGCGGGGAATCAGCCCCAGCATTTT

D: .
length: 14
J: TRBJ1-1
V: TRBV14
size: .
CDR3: CASSFFTTGSEAFF
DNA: TGTGCCAGCAGCTTCTTCACGACAGGATCTGAAGCTTTCTTT

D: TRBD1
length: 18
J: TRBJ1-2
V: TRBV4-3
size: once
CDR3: CASSQEGGGQGANYGYTF
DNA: TGCGCCAGCAGCCAAGAGGGAGGGGGACAGGGGGCGAACTATGGCTACACCTTC

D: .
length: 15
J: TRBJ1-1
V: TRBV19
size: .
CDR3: CASSPYLGLNTEAFF
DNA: TGTGCCAGTAGTCCCTACCTCGGACTGAACACTGAAGCTTTCTTT

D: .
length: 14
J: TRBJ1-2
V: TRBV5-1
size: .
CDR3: CASSLGTGPYGYTF
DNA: TGCGCCAGCAGCTTGGGGACGGGGCCCTATGGCTACACCTTC

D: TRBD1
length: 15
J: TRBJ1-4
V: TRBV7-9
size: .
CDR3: CASSPRTGGSEKLFF
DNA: TGTGCCAGCAGCCCCCGGACAGGGGGGAGCGAAAAACTGTTTTTT

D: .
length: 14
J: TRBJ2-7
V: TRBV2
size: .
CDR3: CASKGSREAYEQYF
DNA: TGTGCCAGCAAGGGTTCGCGGGAAGCCTACGAGCAGTACTTC

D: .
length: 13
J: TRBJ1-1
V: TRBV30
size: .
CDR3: CAWSLSQNTEAFF
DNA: TGTGCCTGGAGTTTATCACAGAACACTGAAGCTTTCTTT

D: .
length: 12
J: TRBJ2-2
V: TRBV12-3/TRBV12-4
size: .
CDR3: CASSGTSGELFF
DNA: TGTGCCAGCAGCGGGACGTCCGGGGAGCTGTTTTTT